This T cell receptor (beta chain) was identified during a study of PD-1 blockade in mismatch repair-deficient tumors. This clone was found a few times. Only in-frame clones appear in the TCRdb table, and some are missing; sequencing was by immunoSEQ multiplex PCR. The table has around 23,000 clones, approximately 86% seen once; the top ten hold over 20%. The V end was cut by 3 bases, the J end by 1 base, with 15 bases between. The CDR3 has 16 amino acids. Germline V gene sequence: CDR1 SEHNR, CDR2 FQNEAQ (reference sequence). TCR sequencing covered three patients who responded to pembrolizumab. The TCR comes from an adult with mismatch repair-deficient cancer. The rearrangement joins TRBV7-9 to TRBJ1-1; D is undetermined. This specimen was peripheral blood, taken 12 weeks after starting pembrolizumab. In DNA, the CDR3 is TGTGCCAGCAGCTTGGAAGGGCGGGGATCGAACACTGAAGCTTTCTTT. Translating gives CASSLEGRGSNTEAFF. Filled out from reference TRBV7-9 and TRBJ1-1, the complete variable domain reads DTGVSQNPRHKITKRGQNVTFRCDPISEHNRLYWYRQTLGQGPEFLTYFQNEAQLEKSRLLSDRFSAERPKGSFSTLEIQRTEQGDSAMYLCASSLEGRGSNTEAFFGQGTRLTVV.